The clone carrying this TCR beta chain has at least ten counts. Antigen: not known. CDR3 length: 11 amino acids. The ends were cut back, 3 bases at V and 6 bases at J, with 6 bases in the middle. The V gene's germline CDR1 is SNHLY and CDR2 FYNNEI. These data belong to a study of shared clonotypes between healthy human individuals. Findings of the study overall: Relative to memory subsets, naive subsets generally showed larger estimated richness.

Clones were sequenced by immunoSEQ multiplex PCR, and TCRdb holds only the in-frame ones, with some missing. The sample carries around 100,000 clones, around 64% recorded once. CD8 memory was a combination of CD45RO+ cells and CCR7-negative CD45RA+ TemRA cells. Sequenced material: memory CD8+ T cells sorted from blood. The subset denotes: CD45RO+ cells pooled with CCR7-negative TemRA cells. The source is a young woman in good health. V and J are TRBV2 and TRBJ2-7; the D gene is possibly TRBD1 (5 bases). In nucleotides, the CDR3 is TGTGCCAGCAGTGACAGGGCCGAGCAGTACTTC. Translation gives CASSDRAEQYF.